This T cell receptor beta chain stems from a study of blood T cell repertoires in COVID-19. Study-level background: The United States, Italy and Spain supplied acute and convalescent COVID-19 samples.

Generated by immunoSEQ multiplex PCR, the TCRdb table keeps only in-frame clones and is missing some. Among about 160,000 clones listed, 79% were seen once. Enrolled during active infection, Seattle patients were then followed longitudinally. With 6 bases removed from V and 3 bases from J, the gap between germline ends came to 11 bases. CDR3 length equals 13 residues. Germline V gene data show CDR1 as SNHLY and CDR2 as FYNNEI. V gene TRBV2 combines with J gene TRBJ1-1, with D perhaps TRBD1 (5 bases). The sample consisted of peripheral blood. The clonotype originates from a woman aged 55-75 years with COVID-19, enrolled during active disease. The CDR3 protein is CASRTGGYTEAFF. CDR3 bases: TGTGCCAGCAGAACGGGGGGTTACACTGAAGCTTTCTTT.